This T cell receptor beta chain was recovered during a study of blood T cell repertoires in COVID-19. Germline trimming cut 5 bases from V and 1 base from J; bases unmatched to any gene: 7. This CDR3 region has 15 residues. CDR1 and CDR2 (germline): MNHEY, SVGAGI. Only in-frame clones appear in the TCRdb table, and some are missing; sequencing was by immunoSEQ multiplex PCR. The profile covers under 250,000 clones, with roughly four fifths appearing a single time and about 3.7% taken by the ten largest. This clone came up a few times. This receptor was identified in a woman aged 55-69 years who had recovered from COVID-19. The V gene is TRBV6-5, the J gene TRBJ2-7; TRBD2 agrees at 8 bases. Specimen: PBMCs or T cells enriched from blood (not recorded which). CDR3 amino acids: CASSPGTSISYEQYF. The CDR3 coding sequence is TGTGCCAGCAGTCCCGGGACTAGTATTTCCTACGAGCAGTACTTC.